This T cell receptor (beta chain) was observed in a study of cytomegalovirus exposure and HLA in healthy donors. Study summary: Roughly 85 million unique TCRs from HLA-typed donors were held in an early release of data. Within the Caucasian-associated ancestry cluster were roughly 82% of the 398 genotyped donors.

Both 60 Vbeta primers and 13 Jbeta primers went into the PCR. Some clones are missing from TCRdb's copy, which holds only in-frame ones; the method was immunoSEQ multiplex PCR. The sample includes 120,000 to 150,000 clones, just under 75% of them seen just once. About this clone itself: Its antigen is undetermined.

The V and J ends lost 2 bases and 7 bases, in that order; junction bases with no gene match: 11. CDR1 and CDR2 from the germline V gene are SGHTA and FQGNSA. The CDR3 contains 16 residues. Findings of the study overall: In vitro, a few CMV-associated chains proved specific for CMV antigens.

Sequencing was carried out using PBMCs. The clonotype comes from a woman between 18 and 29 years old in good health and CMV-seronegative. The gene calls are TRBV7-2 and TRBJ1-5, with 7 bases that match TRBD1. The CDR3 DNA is TGTGCCAGCAGCTTATGGTCAACAGGGGACCAACAGCCCCAGCATTTT. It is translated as CASSLWSTGDQQPQHF. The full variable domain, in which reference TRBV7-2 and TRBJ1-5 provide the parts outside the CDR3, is GAGVSQSPSNKVTEKGKDVELRCDPISGHTALYWYRQSLGQGLEFLIYFQGNSAPDKSGLPSDRFSAERTGGSVSTLTIQRTQQEDSAVYLCASSLWSTGDQQPQHFGDGTRLSIL.